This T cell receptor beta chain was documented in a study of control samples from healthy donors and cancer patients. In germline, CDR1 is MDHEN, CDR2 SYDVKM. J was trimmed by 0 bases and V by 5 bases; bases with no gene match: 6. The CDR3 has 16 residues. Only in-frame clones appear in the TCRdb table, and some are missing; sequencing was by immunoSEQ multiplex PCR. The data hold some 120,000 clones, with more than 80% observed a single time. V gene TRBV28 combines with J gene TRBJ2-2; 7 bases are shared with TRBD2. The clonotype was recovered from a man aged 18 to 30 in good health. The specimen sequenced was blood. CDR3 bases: TGTGCCAGCAGTGTATTAGCGGGCGCGAACACCGGGGAGCTGTTTTTT. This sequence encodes CASSVLAGANTGELFF.